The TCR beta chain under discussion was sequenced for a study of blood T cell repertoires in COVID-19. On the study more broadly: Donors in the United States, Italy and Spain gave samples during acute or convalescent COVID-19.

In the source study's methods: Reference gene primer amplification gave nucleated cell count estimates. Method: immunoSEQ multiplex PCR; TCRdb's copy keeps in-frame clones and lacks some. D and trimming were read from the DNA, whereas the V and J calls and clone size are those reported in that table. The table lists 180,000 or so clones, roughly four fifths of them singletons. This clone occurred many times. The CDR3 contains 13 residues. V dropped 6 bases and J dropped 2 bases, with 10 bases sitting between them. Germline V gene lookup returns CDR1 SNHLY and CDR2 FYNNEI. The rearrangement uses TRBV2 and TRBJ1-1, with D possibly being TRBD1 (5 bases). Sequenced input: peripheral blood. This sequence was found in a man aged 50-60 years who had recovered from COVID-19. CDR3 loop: CASSSTGNTEAFF. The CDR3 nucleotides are TGTGCCAGCAGCTCTACAGGCAACACTGAAGCTTTCTTT.